The 6 T cell receptor beta chains presented below share a single source sample, sequenced in a study of T cells in Graves' hyperthyroidism and ophthalmopathy. Template material for amplifying TCR beta CDR3 regions consisted of RNA transcripts. First-round RT-PCR targeting the TCR CDR3 was performed with the HTBI primer set. In TCRdb, the multiplex PCR reads were re-called with MiXCR into one record per CDR3 protein. The repertoire holds about 510,000 distinct CDR3 sequences, with around 13% as singletons. Sequencing was done on a sample of blood. Receptor source: a woman aged 40 to 50 with Graves' hyperthyroidism.

V is TRBV4-2 and J is TRBJ2-2; perhaps TRBD2 as D (6 bases). Trimming removed 0 bases at V and 4 bases at J, with 18 bases between. Germline values: CDR1 LGHNA, CDR2 YNFKEQ. The CDR3 covers 18 residues. The CDR3 DNA reads as TGTGCCAGCAGCCAAGATAGTTTCGGGGGAGTGATCACCGGGGAGCTGTTTTTT. It is translated as CASSQDSFGGVITGELFF.

This clonotype was detected only a few times. The chain links TRBV13 to TRBJ1-4; 7 bases are shared with TRBD1. The J segment lost 4 bases and the V segment lost 5 bases, leaving 7 bases of the junction unmatched. CDR1 is PRHDT and CDR2 is FYEKMQ in the germline V gene (reference sequence). CDR3 length: 15 amino acids. CDR3 sequence reads: CASSPTGAGNEKLFF. Written as DNA, the CDR3 is TGTGCCAGCAGCCCTACAGGGGCCGGTAATGAAAAACTGTTTTTT.

There are many counts of this clonotype. The chain has TRBV7-2 and TRBJ2-3; no clear D gene. This CDR3 region has 13 residues. The germline V and J ends were trimmed by 0 bases and 4 bases, with 5 bases remaining between them. Per germline, CDR1 SGHTA and CDR2 FQGNSA. DNA for the CDR3: TGTGCCAGCAGCTTAGCGCAGCCAGATACGCAGTATTTT. Its translation is CASSLAQPDTQYF.

This clonotype was seen a few times. The gene calls are TRBV29-1 and TRBJ2-5, with D maybe TRBD2 (5 bases). CDR3 length equals 13 residues. Germline lookup yields CDR1 SQVTM and CDR2 ANQGSEA. V was pared by 7 bases and J by 5 bases, with 17 bases between. The CDR3 DNA reads as TGCAGCGCCGCCCCAGTAGCGCGGGAGACCCAGTACTTC. Protein sequence: CSAAPVARETQYF.

Only a few counts were recorded for this clonotype. This sequence joins TRBV2 and TRBJ1-4; unclear D gene. Germline loops: CDR1 SNHLY, CDR2 FYNNEI. Trimming took off 6 bases at V and 6 bases at J, with 8 bases between the two ends. The CDR3 is 12 residues long. In nucleotides, the CDR3 is TGTGCCAGCAGCGTACAGTATGAAAAACTGTTTTTT. It translates to CASSVQYEKLFF.

Ten or more counts support this clonotype. The chain employs TRBV2 and TRBJ2-7; no definite D call. The germline V gene encodes CDR1 SNHLY and CDR2 FYNNEI. Trimming stripped 0 bases from V and 4 bases from J, with 13 bases between. This CDR3 is 15 amino acids long. DNA for the CDR3: TGTGCCAGCAGTGAAGCGCTCGGGTTGAGATACGAGCAGTACTTC. Translated: CASSEALGLRYEQYF.